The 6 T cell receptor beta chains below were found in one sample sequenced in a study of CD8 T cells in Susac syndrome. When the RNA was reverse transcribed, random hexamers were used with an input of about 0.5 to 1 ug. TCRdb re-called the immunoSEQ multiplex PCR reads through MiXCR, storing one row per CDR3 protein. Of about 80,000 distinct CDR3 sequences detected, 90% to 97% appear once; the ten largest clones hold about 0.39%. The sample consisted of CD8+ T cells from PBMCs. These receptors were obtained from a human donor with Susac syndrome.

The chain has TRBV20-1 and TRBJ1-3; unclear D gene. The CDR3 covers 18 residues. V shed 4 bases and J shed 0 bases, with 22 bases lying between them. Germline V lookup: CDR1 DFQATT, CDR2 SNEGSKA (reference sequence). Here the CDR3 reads CSATPVTILPSSGNTIYF. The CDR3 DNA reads TGCAGTGCTACCCCCGTGACAATCCTCCCGAGCTCTGGAAACACCATATATTTT.

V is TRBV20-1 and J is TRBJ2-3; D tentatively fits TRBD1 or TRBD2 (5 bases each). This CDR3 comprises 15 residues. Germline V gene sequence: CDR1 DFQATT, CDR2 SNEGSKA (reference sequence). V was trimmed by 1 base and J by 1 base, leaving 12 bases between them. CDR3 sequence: CSARGEGLGTDTQYF. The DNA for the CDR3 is TGCAGTGCTAGAGGAGAGGGGCTTGGCACAGATACGCAGTATTTT.

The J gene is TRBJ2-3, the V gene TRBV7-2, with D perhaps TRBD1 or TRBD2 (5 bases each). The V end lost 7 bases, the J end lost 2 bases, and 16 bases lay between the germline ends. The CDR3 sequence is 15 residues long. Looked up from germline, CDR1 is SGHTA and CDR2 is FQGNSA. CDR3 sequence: CASKVGTDLTDTQYF. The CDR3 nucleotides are TGTGCCAGCAAAGTTGGGACGGACCTCACAGATACGCAGTATTTT.

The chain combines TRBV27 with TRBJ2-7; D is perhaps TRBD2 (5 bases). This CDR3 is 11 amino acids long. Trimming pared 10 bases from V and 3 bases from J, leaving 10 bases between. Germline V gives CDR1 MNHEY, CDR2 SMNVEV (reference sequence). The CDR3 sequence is CATTEGYEQYF. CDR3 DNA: TGTGCCACCACAGAGGGCTACGAGCAGTACTTC.

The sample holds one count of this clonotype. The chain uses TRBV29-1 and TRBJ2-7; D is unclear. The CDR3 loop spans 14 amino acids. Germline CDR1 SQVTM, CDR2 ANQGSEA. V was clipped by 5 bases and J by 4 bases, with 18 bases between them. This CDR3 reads CSVFGRPPRYEQYF. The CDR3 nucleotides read TGCAGCGTTTTCGGACGGCCCCCAAGGTACGAGCAGTACTTC.

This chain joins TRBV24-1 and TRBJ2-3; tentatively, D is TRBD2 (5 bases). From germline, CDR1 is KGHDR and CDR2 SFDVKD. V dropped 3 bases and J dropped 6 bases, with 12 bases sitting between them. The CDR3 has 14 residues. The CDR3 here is CATSDMRTGDTQYF. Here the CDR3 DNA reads TGTGCCACCAGTGATATGCGGACGGGGGATACGCAGTATTTT.